The text below deals with one TCR beta chain. Amplification yielded TCR beta CDR3 regions, with RNA transcripts as the source. The study used the HTBI primer set for a first-round RT-PCR of the TCR CDR3. TCRdb itself ran the multiplex PCR reads through MiXCR, one entry per CDR3 protein. The sample comprises fewer than 750,000 distinct CDR3 sequences, 14% to 15% of which are singletons, and around 4.5% rests with the top ten. The ends lost 4 bases at V and 2 bases at J; junction bases unmatched: 5. Germline V CDR1 and CDR2: SEHNR, FQNEAQ (reference sequence). CDR3 size: 14 residues. These data originate in a study of T cells in Graves' hyperthyroidism and ophthalmopathy.

The clonotype originates from a middle-aged woman with Graves' ophthalmopathy. The chain is built from TRBV7-9 and TRBJ2-7, with 7 bases lining up with TRBD2. Sequences were obtained from blood. CDR3 DNA: TGTGCCAGCAGCTCTCAGCGGGACGCCTACGAGCAGTACTTC. Amino acid sequence: CASSSQRDAYEQYF.